The rows below give T cell receptor beta chains drawn from one sample of a study of T cells after yellow fever vaccination. TCRdb independently ran MiXCR on the 5' RACE reads; one entry per CDR3 protein. The sample includes about 340,000 distinct CDR3 sequences, around 4.1% of them seen just once. The specimen comprised PBMCs, sampled 5 days after the yellow fever booster vaccination. These receptors originate from a man between 18 and 35 years old who received the YFV17D yellow fever vaccine. The CDR3 runs from the conserved cysteine through the conserved F or W. A D gene is named only where the DNA matches it firmly. Clone size appears in some rows only: once, few, many, or a class for an expanded clone.

v_call	d_call	j_call	clone_size	cdr3_length	cdr3_nt	cdr3_aa
TRBV19	-	TRBJ2-1	few	14	TGTGCCACTCAAGCCCCGGTCTACTACAATGAGCAGTTCTTC	CATQAPVYYNEQFF
TRBV5-1	TRBD2	TRBJ2-3	few	18	TGCGCCAGCAGCTTGGGACTAGCGGGGGGGCGGAACACAGATACGCAGTATTTT	CASSLGLAGGRNTDTQYF
TRBV20-1	-	TRBJ1-2	few	12	TGCAGTGCTCCTTGGGTTCTCTATGGCTACACCTTC	CSAPWVLYGYTF
TRBV20-1	-	TRBJ2-1	few	13	TGCACTTTAGCCAACGGACCAAACAATGAGCAGTTCTTC	CTLANGPNNEQFF
TRBV18	-	TRBJ2-5	-	16	TGTGCCAGCTCACCAGGGCCGGGGGACGGACCGGAGACCCAGTACTTC	CASSPGPGDGPETQYF
TRBV5-1	-	TRBJ2-6	many	17	TGCGCCAGCAGCTTGACAGTTACCCACTCTGGGGCCAACGTCCTGACTTTC	CASSLTVTHSGANVLTF
TRBV6-5	-	TRBJ2-3	-	15	TGTGCCAGCAGTTATACTAGAGGGGGCACAGATACGCAGTATTTT	CASSYTRGGTDTQYF
TRBV30	-	TRBJ1-5	-	13	TGTGCCTGGAGTTGGGGTGGGACTCAGCCCCAGCATTTT	CAWSWGGTQPQHF
TRBV7-2	-	TRBJ1-5	many	15	TGTGCCAGCAGCTTGGAAGTTTATAGCAATCAGCCCCAGCATTTT	CASSLEVYSNQPQHF
TRBV7-2	-	TRBJ1-2	-	15	TGTGCCAGCAGCTTAATGGGGACGGGTAACTATGGCTACACCTTC	CASSLMGTGNYGYTF
TRBV7-2	TRBD1	TRBJ2-3	-	14	TGTGCCAGCAGTTCGACAGGGACACTAGATACGCAGTATTTT	CASSSTGTLDTQYF
TRBV4-1	TRBD2	TRBJ2-3	few	19	TGCGCCAGCAGCCAAGTGAGACTAGCGGGGGAAAAGTTAAGGAATACGCAGTATTTT	CASSQVRLAGEKLRNTQYF
TRBV5-5	-	TRBJ2-1	many	12	TGTGCCAGCAGCTTGTCAAGGAATGAGCAGTTCTTC	CASSLSRNEQFF
TRBV7-2	-	TRBJ2-7	few	12	TGTGCCAGCACCCTCGCCGGAACCGAGCAGTACTTC	CASTLAGTEQYF
TRBV2	-	TRBJ1-4	-	14	TGTGCCAGCAGGGACGGGTCCTTTAATGAAAAACTGTTTTTT	CASRDGSFNEKLFF
TRBV7-9	-	TRBJ2-3	many	15	TGTGCCAGCAGCCGCTCCGGGGGCGGGACAGATACGCAGTATTTT	CASSRSGGGTDTQYF
TRBV28	-	TRBJ1-6	few	12	TGTGCCAGCAGTGAGGACAGATCCGTCCTCCACTTT	CASSEDRSVLHF
TRBV7-2	-	TRBJ1-2	-	15	TGTGCCAGCAGCTCCTACCTCGAGGGGAGCTATGGCTACACCTTC	CASSSYLEGSYGYTF
TRBV27	-	TRBJ2-1	-	16	TGTGCCAGCAGTTTATTGCCACCTAACGGGTTCAATGAGCAGTTCTTC	CASSLLPPNGFNEQFF
TRBV20-1	-	TRBJ2-1	-	11	TGCAGTGCTAGTCAAGGGGTTGAGCAGTTCTTC	CSASQGVEQFF
TRBV6-5	TRBD1	TRBJ1-1	-	17	TGTGCCAGCAAGGGGGTGCGAACAGGGGGCCTTTACACTGAAGCTTTCTTT	CASKGVRTGGLYTEAFF
TRBV18	-	TRBJ2-3	-	18	TGTGCCAGCTCACCAGGGGCAGATACACAGGACTGGACAGATACGCAGTATTTT	CASSPGADTQDWTDTQYF
TRBV7-9	-	TRBJ1-6	-	15	TGTGCCAGCAGCTTATCAGGCGGAAGAAATTCACCCCTCCACTTT	CASSLSGGRNSPLHF
TRBV4-3	-	TRBJ1-1	-	15	TGCGCCAGCAGCCAAGATGGGAGGGACCACACTGAAGCTTTCTTT	CASSQDGRDHTEAFF
TRBV10-1	-	TRBJ2-3	many	14	TGCGCCAGCAAGCCGGGACGCAACACAGATACGCAGTATTTT	CASKPGRNTDTQYF
TRBV7-9	-	TRBJ1-2	many	15	TGTGCCAGCAGCCCCCTGGACCCTTATAACTATGGCTACACCTTC	CASSPLDPYNYGYTF
TRBV6-6	-	TRBJ2-7	few	14	TGTGCCAGCAGCTACAGGGAAGGGGTTGACGAGCAGTACTTC	CASSYREGVDEQYF
TRBV6-2/TRBV6-3	TRBD1	TRBJ2-1	-	13	TGTGCCAGCAGGGAGGGACAGGTCAATGAGCAGTTCTTC	CASREGQVNEQFF
TRBV20-1	TRBD2	TRBJ2-1	few	13	TGCAGTGCTAAGGGACTAGCGGGGTTTGAGCAGTTCTTC	CSAKGLAGFEQFF
TRBV29-1	-	TRBJ1-2	few	13	TGCAGCGTTGGATGGCCTCACCTCTATGGCTACACCTTC	CSVGWPHLYGYTF
TRBV6-5	-	TRBJ1-1	few	15	TGTGCCAGCAGTTACTCCGGGACTCCTGGAACTGAAGCTTTCTTT	CASSYSGTPGTEAFF
TRBV20-1	-	TRBJ1-2	-	13	TGCAGTGCTATCGGGGGGGAGTCGGTTGGCTACACCTTC	CSAIGGESVGYTF
TRBV18	TRBD2	TRBJ2-7	few	16	TGTGCCAGCTCACCACGATCGGCGGGGGGCTCATACGAGCAGTACTTC	CASSPRSAGGSYEQYF
TRBV6-5	-	TRBJ2-6	few	18	TGTGCCAGCAGTTACTCGTCGGGGCAGTGGCCGGGGGCCAACGTCCTGACTTTC	CASSYSSGQWPGANVLTF
TRBV15	-	TRBJ1-4	few	15	TGTGCCACCAGCAGAAAACGGGACAATAATGAAAAACTGTTTTTT	CATSRKRDNNEKLFF
TRBV4-1	-	TRBJ1-2	many	16	TGCGCCAGCAGCCAAGTGTCAGTAAGACGCGACTATGGCTACACCTTC	CASSQVSVRRDYGYTF
TRBV3-1	-	TRBJ2-6	few	20	TGTGCCAGCAGCCAAGATCTGTGGGAAGTACCCGCCTCTGGGGCCAACGTCCTGACTTTC	CASSQDLWEVPASGANVLTF
TRBV30	TRBD1	TRBJ1-2	many	14	TGTGCCTGGAGGCCCATGGACAGGGCCTATGGCTACACCTTC	CAWRPMDRAYGYTF
TRBV5-1	TRBD2	TRBJ2-5	many	17	TGCGCCAGCAGCTTAACCGGGACTAGCGGGGGCCAAGAGACCCAGTACTTC	CASSLTGTSGGQETQYF
TRBV12-3/TRBV12-4	TRBD1	TRBJ1-5	few	16	TGTGCCAGCAGTTTAGGACAGGGGTATAGCAATCAGCCCCAGCATTTT	CASSLGQGYSNQPQHF
TRBV24-1	TRBD2	TRBJ2-2	-	15	TGTGCCACCAGTGACCGGGGACTAGCCGCCGGGGAGCTGTTTTTT	CATSDRGLAAGELFF
TRBV18	-	TRBJ2-3	-	14	TGTGCCAGCTCACCACCCGGGACCCCTCGAACGCAGTATTTT	CASSPPGTPRTQYF
TRBV6-2/TRBV6-3	-	TRBJ2-7	many	15	TGTGCCAGCAAAAGTTCGGCAGGGGGGATTTACGAGCAGTACTTC	CASKSSAGGIYEQYF
TRBV5-1	-	TRBJ1-1	many	17	TGCGCCAGCAGCCCGGGGGGGATCGGGACCGGGAGAACTGAAGCTTTCTTT	CASSPGGIGTGRTEAFF
TRBV4-1	-	TRBJ1-1	few	14	TGCGCCAGCAGCCAAGTGGCGAGGATCACTGAAGCTTTCTTT	CASSQVARITEAFF
TRBV7-9	TRBD1	TRBJ2-3	many	13	TGTGCCGGGCTGAGGGGGCCCACAGATACGCAGTATTTT	CAGLRGPTDTQYF
TRBV11-2	TRBD1	TRBJ2-2	few	15	TGTGCCAGCAGCTTTGAGGACAGGGTAACCGGGGAGCTGTTTTTT	CASSFEDRVTGELFF
TRBV20-1	-	TRBJ1-2	-	12	TGCAGTGCTAGCACCAGGGGCTATGGCTACACCTTC	CSASTRGYGYTF
TRBV20-1	TRBD2	TRBJ2-3	few	15	TGCAGTGCCCACCCCCGGACTAGCGGGGGAGATACGCAGTATTTT	CSAHPRTSGGDTQYF
TRBV6-2/TRBV6-3	TRBD2	TRBJ2-7	many	14	TGTGCCAGCACCCACCCCGGGGGGGACTACGAGCAGTACTTC	CASTHPGGDYEQYF
TRBV4-1	-	TRBJ1-4	-	17	TGCGCCAGCAGCCAGGGGGGATGGGGCAGTGCTAATGAAAAACTGTTTTTT	CASSQGGWGSANEKLFF
TRBV20-1	-	TRBJ1-5	many	16	TGCAGTGCTAGAGAGGCGCCGGGGGGTGGTAATCAGCCCCAGCATTTT	CSAREAPGGGNQPQHF
TRBV9	-	TRBJ2-3	many	13	TGTGCCAGCAGCGTCCTAAACACAGATACGCAGTATTTT	CASSVLNTDTQYF
TRBV7-2	-	TRBJ2-1	many	17	TGTGCCAGCAGCTTAGGAGGTGGACTCCGCTCCTACAATGAGCAGTTCTTC	CASSLGGGLRSYNEQFF
TRBV28	-	TRBJ1-5	-	14	TGTGCCAGTACCTCAACCGGGGGGAACCAGCCCCAGCATTTT	CASTSTGGNQPQHF